This T cell receptor beta chain was profiled in a study of OX40 agonist ivuxolimab in advanced cancers. Findings and limits, study-wide: Still undetermined is the antigen specificity of the expanded peripheral T cells.

The table lists this clone with a count of one. What it recognizes is unknown. Losses at the gene ends were 5 bases for V and 0 bases for J; bases not matched to a gene: 22. This CDR3 comprises 21 residues. Assay used: immunoSEQ multiplex PCR; TCRdb lists only in-frame clones, some missing. The sample records roughly 70,000 clones, around 80% being singletons. The timepoints at which blood was sampled were baseline, cycle 4 day 1, and cycle 7 day 1. The sequences come from CD4+ or CD8+ T cells sorted from blood, collected in a trial of the OX40 agonist ivuxolimab. This receptor was identified in an adult with an advanced solid tumor such as melanoma, head and neck, liver or kidney cancer. This chain joins TRBV5-3 and TRBJ2-1, with TRBD2 matching over 8 bases. TRBV5-3 belongs to the ORF category, with a function that is uncertain. CDR3 region: CARSYKPPSGGRLSSYNEQFF. The CDR3 DNA sequence: TGTGCCAGAAGTTACAAACCCCCCAGCGGGGGCCGTCTGAGCTCCTACAATGAGCAGTTCTTC.